The 16 T cell receptor beta chains below all came from one sample that was sequenced in a study of T cell responses to AZD1222 COVID-19 vaccine. TCRdb keeps only in-frame clones here, not all; method: immunoSEQ multiplex PCR. This sample carries approximately 140,000 clones, 90% of them seen once, and the ten largest clones take 1.5% to 2%. The input for sequencing was peripheral blood, taken 28 days after the second AZD1222 dose. All receptors come from an adult who received the AZD1222 COVID-19 vaccine.

The gene calls are TRBV16 and TRBJ1-4; D is uncertain. V lost 4 bases, J lost 0 bases, and 9 bases lay in between. Germline V gene data show CDR1 as KGHSY and CDR2 as FQNENV. The CDR3 extends over 15 amino acids. CDR3 protein: CASSPTTATNEKLFF. The CDR3 nucleotides are TGTGCCAGCAGCCCGACGACTGCAACTAATGAAAAACTGTTTTTT.

The chain recombines TRBV5-1 with TRBJ2-6; 9 bases are shared with TRBD2. V gave up 2 bases and J gave up 4 bases; unmatched junction bases: 10. From germline, CDR1 is SGHRS and CDR2 YFSETQ. The CDR3 is 18 residues long. Written as DNA, the CDR3 is TGCGCCAGCAGCTTATTTCCAGCGGGAGGATCCGGGGCCAACGTCCTGACTTTC. This translates into CASSLFPAGGSGANVLTF. The variable domain in full, completed from reference TRBV5-1 and TRBJ2-6, reads KAGVTQTPRYLIKTRGQQVTLSCSPISGHRSVSWYQQTPGQGLQFLFEYFSETQRNKGNFPGRFSGRQFSNSRSEMNVSTLELGDSALYLCASSLFPAGGSGANVLTFGAGSRLTVL.

The rearrangement links TRBV30 to TRBJ2-1; D not certain. The V end was cut by 0 bases, the J end by 6 bases, with 3 bases between. CDR1 and CDR2 from the germline V gene are GTSNPN and SVGIG (reference sequence). This CDR3 comprises 11 residues. As DNA, the CDR3 is TGTGCCTGGAGTGTGGTCAATGAGCAGTTCTTC. As protein: CAWSVVNEQFF. Variable domain in full (rest from reference TRBV30 and TRBJ2-1): SQTIHQWPATLVQPVGSPLSLECTVEGTSNPNLYWYRQAAGRGLQLLFYSVGIGQISSEVPQNLSASRPQDRQFILSSKKLLLSDSGFYLCAWSVVNEQFFGPGTRLTVL.

V and J are TRBV5-1 and TRBJ2-3; 8 positions agree with TRBD2. There are 14 residues in the CDR3. Trimming removed 2 bases from V and 2 bases from J; junction bases left unmatched: 1. The germline CDR1 and CDR2 sequences are SGHRS and YFSETQ. CDR3 loop: CASSLLAVTDTQYF. In DNA form, the CDR3 reads TGCGCCAGCAGCTTACTAGCGGTCACAGATACGCAGTATTTT.

This rearrangement joins TRBV28 to TRBJ2-7; D tentatively fits TRBD1 or TRBD2 (5 bases each). This CDR3 contains 14 residues. Germline V gene lookup returns CDR1 MDHEN and CDR2 SYDVKM. The V end lost 7 bases, the J end lost 3 bases, and 16 bases lay between the germline ends. The CDR3: CASTLRGRIYEQYF. The CDR3 DNA reads TGTGCCAGCACCTTAAGGGGACGAATCTACGAGCAGTACTTC.

The CDR3 sequence is CASSDRGWNTEAFF. Here the CDR3 DNA reads TGCGCCAGCAGTGACAGGGGCTGGAACACTGAAGCTTTCTTT. The V gene is TRBV10-1, the J gene TRBJ1-1; D perhaps matches TRBD1 (6 bases). V lost 3 bases and J lost 1, with 9 bases in between. This CDR3 has 14 residues. CDR1 WNHNN and CDR2 SYGVQD come from the germline V gene (reference sequence).

The J gene is TRBJ1-3, the V gene TRBV10-3; D remains unclear. Trimming cost V 3 bases and J 0 bases, with 9 bases left between them. The CDR3 is 15 residues long. Germline V gene data show CDR1 as ENHRY and CDR2 as SYGVKD. The CDR3 loop reads CAISEGPSSGNTIYF. CDR3 nucleotide sequence: TGTGCCATCAGTGAAGGACCGAGCTCTGGAAACACCATATATTTT.

V gene TRBV7-2 combines with J gene TRBJ2-3, with 7 bases fitting TRBD1. V shed 10 bases and J 4 bases; nucleotides not matched to a gene: 11. Looked up from germline, CDR1 is SGHTA and CDR2 is FQGNSA. This CDR3 has 14 amino acids. CDR3 protein: CATSTGRGSDTQYF. DNA of the CDR3: TGTGCCACGTCGACAGGGAGAGGCTCAGATACGCAGTATTTT.

This rearrangement joins TRBV6-2 or TRBV6-3 to TRBJ2-5; either TRBD1 or TRBD2 may fit D (6 bases each). The CDR3 covers 16 residues. Germline V gene lookup returns CDR1 MNHEY and CDR2 SVGEGT. The V end was cut by 0 bases, the J end by 2 bases, with 13 bases between. The CDR3 sequence is CASSYSPGAGQETQYF. The CDR3 DNA is TGTGCCAGCAGTTACTCCCCGGGGGCAGGACAAGAGACCCAGTACTTC.

This chain connects TRBV5-1 to TRBJ1-1; 9 bases line up with TRBD1. This CDR3 has 16 amino acids. Trimming took 3 bases from V and 1 from J; bases not matched to a gene: 7. The germline V gene has CDR1 SGHRS and CDR2 YFSETQ. Here the CDR3 reads CASSSDAGQGNTEAFF. Here the CDR3 DNA reads TGCGCCAGCAGCTCTGACGCGGGACAGGGGAACACTGAAGCTTTCTTT.

The chain has TRBV2 and TRBJ2-3; TRBD2 matches at 8 bases. CDR3 length: 14 amino acids. Germline assignment: CDR1 SNHLY and CDR2 FYNNEI. V lost 4 bases and J lost 8; bases outside the gene matches: 8. The CDR3: CASSVGLVFGTQYF. DNA of the CDR3: TGTGCCAGCAGTGTGGGACTAGTTTTCGGTACGCAGTATTTT.

The V call is TRBV11-2, the J call TRBJ1-1; D might be TRBD1 (5 bases). Looked up from germline, CDR1 is SGHAT and CDR2 is FQNNGV. V was clipped by 5 bases and J by 3 bases, with 13 bases between them. The CDR3 has 14 amino acids. Here the CDR3 DNA reads TGTGCCAGCAGCCTAGGGTGGGGACACACTGAAGCTTTCTTT. Translation gives CASSLGWGHTEAFF.

This chain connects TRBV27 to TRBJ1-2, with D possibly TRBD1 on 6 matching bases. Trimming shortened V by 3 bases and J by 4 bases, and 12 bases separated the two germline ends. CDR1 and CDR2 from the germline V gene are MNHEY and SMNVEV (reference sequence). CDR3 size: 14 residues. The CDR3 DNA reads TGTGCCAGCAGTTTGCAACAGGGAGGCTATGGCTACACCTTC. Its protein product is CASSLQQGGYGYTF.

The genes are TRBV24-1 and TRBJ2-1, with 11 bases aligning to TRBD2. CDR1 and CDR2 (germline): KGHDR, SFDVKD. Losses at the gene ends were 5 bases for V and 3 bases for J; bases not matched to a gene: 17. This CDR3 has 20 amino acids. CDR3 sequence (DNA): TGTGCCACCAGTGGCAGGGAGGGGACTAGCGGCAGTTTACTCTACAATGAGCAGTTCTTC. Its protein is CATSGREGTSGSLLYNEQFF.

The chain combines TRBV2 with TRBJ2-3, with D tentatively TRBD2 (7 bases). CDR1 and CDR2 from the germline V gene are SNHLY and FYNNEI. CDR3 size: 15 residues. The V gene lost 4 bases and the J gene lost 1 base, with 12 bases spanning the gap. The CDR3 region is CASSVGGGGTDTQYF. The CDR3 nucleotides are TGTGCCAGCAGTGTAGGGGGGGGCGGCACAGATACGCAGTATTTT.

The CDR3 nucleotides are TGCGCCAGCAGCTTGGAACTAGCGGTCCATGAGCAGTTCTTC. This encodes CASSLELAVHEQFF. The rearrangement joins TRBV5-1 to TRBJ2-1; TRBD2 matches at 8 bases. V trimming: 0 bases; J trimming: 8 bases; junction bases outside the gene matches: 4. Germline CDR1 and CDR2: SGHRS and YFSETQ. The CDR3 runs 14 residues.